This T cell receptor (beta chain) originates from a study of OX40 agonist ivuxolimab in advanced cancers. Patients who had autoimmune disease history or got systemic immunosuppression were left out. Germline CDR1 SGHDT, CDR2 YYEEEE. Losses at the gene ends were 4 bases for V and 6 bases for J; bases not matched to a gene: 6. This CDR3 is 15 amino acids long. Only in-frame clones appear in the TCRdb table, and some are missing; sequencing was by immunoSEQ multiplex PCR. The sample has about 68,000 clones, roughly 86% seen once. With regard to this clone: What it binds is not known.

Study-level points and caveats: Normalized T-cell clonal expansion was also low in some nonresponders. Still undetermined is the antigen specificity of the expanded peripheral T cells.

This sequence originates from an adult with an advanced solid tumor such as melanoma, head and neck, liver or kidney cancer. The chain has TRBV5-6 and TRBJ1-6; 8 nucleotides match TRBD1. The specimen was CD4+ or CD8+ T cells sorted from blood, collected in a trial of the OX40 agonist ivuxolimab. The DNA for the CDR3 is TGTGCCAGCAGCCAGACAGGGGTTCTTAATTCACCCCTCCACTTT. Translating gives CASSQTGVLNSPLHF.